This is a list of T cell receptor beta chains from one sample in a study of T-cell reconstitution after alpha-beta-depleted transplantation in children. TCRdb ran MiXCR on the PCR reads and lists one entry per CDR3 protein. The sample has 450,000 to 550,000 distinct CDR3 sequences, roughly an eighth seen once. The sequencing used PBMCs, mostly from graft donor cells, collected 180 days after TCRalphabeta/CD19-depleted stem cell transplant. The receptors originated from a female patient aged 2 to 10 who had a stem cell transplant for aplastic anemia, so the T cells may come from the graft donor. Each CDR3 is given with its conserved first and last residue. D genes are given only for firm matches. Clone sizes are given selectively: once, few, many, or a class where the clone is expanded.

abundance	j_gene	d_gene	v_gene	CDR3nt	CDR3aa
.	TRBJ2-7	.	TRBV6-5	TGTGCCAGCAGTGGACTCGGTAGGGGCGAGCAGTACTTC	CASSGLGRGEQYF
.	TRBJ2-7	.	TRBV4-2	TGTGCCAGCAGCCAGCCAGATCTTTCCTACGAGCAGTACTTC	CASSQPDLSYEQYF
few	TRBJ2-1	TRBD1	TRBV7-2	TGTGCCAGCAGCCTCAGACAGGGCGTCGAGGGGAAGGAGCAGTTCTTC	CASSLRQGVEGKEQFF
.	TRBJ1-5	.	TRBV19	TGTGCCAGTTCCAGTCTCCGTCAGCCCCAGCATTTT	CASSSLRQPQHF
few	TRBJ2-5	TRBD2	TRBV24-1	TGTGCCACCAGTAGGGGACTAGCGGGGTTTCAAGAGACCCAGTACTTC	CATSRGLAGFQETQYF
.	TRBJ1-1	TRBD1	TRBV18	TGTGCCAGCTCAACTCGGACAGGGGAGGGGATGAACACTGAAGCTTTCTTT	CASSTRTGEGMNTEAFF
few	TRBJ2-1	TRBD1	TRBV9	TGTGCCAGCAGCGAGGCATGGGAGGAGACAGGGGCCTACAATGAGCAGTTCTTC	CASSEAWEETGAYNEQFF
few	TRBJ2-2	TRBD2	TRBV11-2	TGTGCCAGCAGCTCCCTTAGCGGGAGCGACACCGGGGAGCTGTTTTTT	CASSSLSGSDTGELFF
few	TRBJ1-2	.	TRBV20-1	TGCAGTGGCGAAATGGCTACCTACTACACCTTC	CSGEMATYYTF
.	TRBJ2-1	TRBD1	TRBV6-5	TGTGCCAGCAGTTACGACAGGGCTCCCTACAATGAGCAGTTCTTC	CASSYDRAPYNEQFF
.	TRBJ2-7	.	TRBV27	TGTGCCAGCAGTTTACTGGGAGACGAGCAGTACTTC	CASSLLGDEQYF
few	TRBJ2-7	TRBD1	TRBV3-1	TGTGCCAGCAGCCTCCTCGTGAGCGACAGGGGAAACGAGCAGTACTTC	CASSLLVSDRGNEQYF
.	TRBJ2-2	.	TRBV11-2	TGTGCCAGCAGCTTTTCTTACGGAGGGCCTTCGAACACCGGGGAGCTGTTTTTT	CASSFSYGGPSNTGELFF
.	TRBJ2-7	.	TRBV15	TGTGCCACCAGCCCTAAGCTCCAGCCCGGGGGAAGGCTTGGTTACGAGCAGTACTTC	CATSPKLQPGGRLGYEQYF
few	TRBJ1-2	.	TRBV7-2	TGTGGGTACAGGAGGGGCTACACCTTC	CGYRRGYTF
.	TRBJ2-5	TRBD2	TRBV12-3/TRBV12-4	TGTGCCAGCAGCCTAAGCTTAGCGGGTAGGGAGACCCAGTACTTC	CASSLSLAGRETQYF
.	TRBJ1-2	TRBD1	TRBV20-1	TGCAGTGCTAGACAGGACGGACAAAACAGGGGTTGGGGCTACACCTTC	CSARQDGQNRGWGYTF
.	TRBJ2-4	TRBD2	TRBV4-3	TGCGCCAGCAGCCAAGATGGGGGGTTCAGACTAGCGGGGGAGAACATTCAGTACTTC	CASSQDGGFRLAGENIQYF
few	TRBJ2-2	TRBD1	TRBV30	TGTGCCTGGAGCGCCAAAAAGACAGGGCTAAACACCGGGGAGCTGTTTTTT	CAWSAKKTGLNTGELFF
few	TRBJ2-2	.	TRBV4-3	TGCGCCAGCAGCTGGGACTACAGTACGACAGGCGGGGAGCTGTTTTTT	CASSWDYSTTGGELFF
few	TRBJ1-2	TRBD1	TRBV13	TGTGCCAGCAGCTTTCAGGGGGCTGTTGGCTACACCTTC	CASSFQGAVGYTF
many	TRBJ2-7	.	TRBV7-2	TGTGCCAGCAGCTTAGTTCAGGGATTCTACGAGCAGTACTTC	CASSLVQGFYEQYF
.	TRBJ2-5	TRBD2	TRBV20-1	TGCAGTGCCGTGACCTGGGGAGGGTCCCAAGAGACCCAGTACTTC	CSAVTWGGSQETQYF
.	TRBJ2-2	.	TRBV7-2	TGTGCCAGCAGCCACAATTGGGGGGGCTTCACCGGGGAGCTGTTTTTT	CASSHNWGGFTGELFF
.	TRBJ2-1	.	TRBV5-4	TGTGCCAGCAACGGCTGGGCGGGATCATACAATGAGCAGTTCTTC	CASNGWAGSYNEQFF
few	TRBJ2-2	.	TRBV21-1	TGTGCCAGCAGCTCCCGCTACGAGGGACCGAACACCGGGGAGCTGTTTTTT	CASSSRYEGPNTGELFF
many	TRBJ2-7	.	TRBV12-3/TRBV12-4	TGTGCCAGCATTTCATCTGACTCCTACGAGCAGTACTTC	CASISSDSYEQYF
.	TRBJ2-1	.	TRBV7-9	TGTGCCAGCAGCTTACCAACAGGTCCCGGCTCCTACAATGAGCAGTTCTTC	CASSLPTGPGSYNEQFF
many	TRBJ1-1	.	TRBV29-1	TGCAGCCTTTCTAAATTGGCTGAAGCTTTCTTT	CSLSKLAEAFF
.	TRBJ2-3	TRBD2	TRBV7-2	TGTGCCAGCAGCTTAGCAGCGAGAGCGGGGGATACGCAGTATTTT	CASSLAARAGDTQYF
.	TRBJ2-1	.	TRBV25-1	TGTGCCAGCAGTGCCCGGCACCTTAAACGGGGTCCGAGGTTCTTC	CASSARHLKRGPRFF
.	TRBJ2-5	TRBD2	TRBV27	TGTGCCAGCAGTTTATCTCCTAGCGGACCGTACCAAGAGACCCAGTACTTC	CASSLSPSGPYQETQYF
many	TRBJ1-1	.	TRBV12-3/TRBV12-4	TGTGCCAGCAGCCGGGACAAGAACACTGAAGCTTTCTTT	CASSRDKNTEAFF
.	TRBJ1-1	.	TRBV7-9	TGTGCCAGCAGATTGCCCATGACAGCCAACACTGAAGCTTTCTTT	CASRLPMTANTEAFF
.	TRBJ2-1	TRBD2	TRBV5-1	TGCGCCAGCAGCCAAGGGACTAGCGATGAGCAGTTCTTC	CASSQGTSDEQFF
.	TRBJ2-1	TRBD2	TRBV11-2	TGTGCCAGCAGCCCTCGGGAGGGGGCCTACAATGAGCAGTTCTTC	CASSPREGAYNEQFF
few	TRBJ2-1	.	TRBV18	TGTGCCAGCTCACCAATTTGGCGGGCCTACAATGAGCAGTTCTTC	CASSPIWRAYNEQFF
few	TRBJ1-5	.	TRBV27	TGTGCCAGCAGTTTAAGGGGCCCCCGGGGGCAGCCCCAGCATTTT	CASSLRGPRGQPQHF
few	TRBJ2-3	.	TRBV27	TGTGCCAGCACAGTCTGGACAATTGAAGGTCCAGATACGCAGTATTTT	CASTVWTIEGPDTQYF
few	TRBJ2-2	.	TRBV18	TGTGCCAGCTCTCGAAACGCCCCGCGGGAGCTGTTTTTT	CASSRNAPRELFF
few	TRBJ2-1	.	TRBV10-3	TGTGCCATCAGTGAGAGGGAAAGGGTCTACAATGAGCAGTTCTTC	CAISERERVYNEQFF
few	TRBJ2-2	.	TRBV29-1	TGCAGCGTTGCCAGATACACCGGGGAGCTGTTTTTT	CSVARYTGELFF
.	TRBJ1-3	.	TRBV20-1	TGCAGTGCTAGTACCTGGGGAGGCAGAAGCTCTGGAAACACCATATATTTT	CSASTWGGRSSGNTIYF
.	TRBJ2-3	TRBD2	TRBV6-2/TRBV6-3	TGTGCCAGCAGTTACTCTAAGTCCCTAGCGGGGGTAACAGATACGCAGTATTTT	CASSYSKSLAGVTDTQYF
few	TRBJ1-4	.	TRBV7-9	TGTGCCAGCAGCTTAGGGACAGCAAAACTGTTTTTT	CASSLGTAKLFF